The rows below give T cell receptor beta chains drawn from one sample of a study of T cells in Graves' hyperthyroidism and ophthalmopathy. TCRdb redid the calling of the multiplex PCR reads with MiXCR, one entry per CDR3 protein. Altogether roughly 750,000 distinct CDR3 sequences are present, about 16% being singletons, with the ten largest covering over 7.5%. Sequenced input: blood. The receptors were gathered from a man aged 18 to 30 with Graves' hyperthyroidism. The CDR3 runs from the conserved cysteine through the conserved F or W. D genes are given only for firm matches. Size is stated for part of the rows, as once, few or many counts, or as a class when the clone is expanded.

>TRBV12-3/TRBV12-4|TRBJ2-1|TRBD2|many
CASSLVTSGRIEQFF
TGTGCCAGCAGTTTGGTTACTAGCGGGAGGATTGAGCAGTTCTTC
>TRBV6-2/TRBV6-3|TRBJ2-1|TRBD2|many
CASSKGTSGVLIWEQFF
TGTGCCAGCAGCAAAGGAACTAGCGGGGTCTTGATTTGGGAGCAGTTCTTC
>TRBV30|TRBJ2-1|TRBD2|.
CASMTSGVYNEQFF
TGTGCCTCCATGACTAGCGGAGTCTACAATGAGCAGTTCTTC
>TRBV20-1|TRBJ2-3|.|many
CSARGGGLTDTQYF
TGCAGTGCTAGGGGAGGAGGCCTCACAGATACGCAGTATTTT
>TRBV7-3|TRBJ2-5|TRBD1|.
CASSRTQGAGETQYF
TGTGCCAGCAGCCGAACACAGGGGGCAGGAGAGACCCAGTACTTC
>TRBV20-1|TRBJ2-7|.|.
CSARDPRGAREQYF
TGCAGTGCTAGGGACCCCCGGGGGGCGAGAGAGCAGTACTTC
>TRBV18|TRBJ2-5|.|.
CASSPDPKETQYF
TGTGCCAGCTCCCCCGACCCTAAAGAGACCCAGTACTTC
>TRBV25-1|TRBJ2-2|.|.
CASSEWDITGELFF
TGTGCCAGCAGTGAATGGGACATCACCGGGGAGCTGTTTTTT
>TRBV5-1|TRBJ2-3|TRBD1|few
CASSSTTGSTDTQYF
TGCGCCAGCAGCTCCACGACAGGGAGCACAGATACGCAGTATTTT
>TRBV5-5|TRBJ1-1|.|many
CASSPRAGSNTEAFF
TGTGCCAGCAGCCCGCGGGCCGGGTCGAACACTGAAGCTTTCTTT
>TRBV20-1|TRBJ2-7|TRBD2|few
CSARELGLGSYEQYF
TGCAGTGCTAGAGAACTAGGACTAGGGTCCTACGAGCAGTACTTC
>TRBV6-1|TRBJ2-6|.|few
CASSDRGRPSGANVLTF
TGTGCCAGCAGTGACCGGGGACGGCCCTCTGGGGCCAACGTCCTGACTTTC
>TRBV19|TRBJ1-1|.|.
CATFGQTNTEAFF
TGTGCCACCTTCGGACAAACTAACACTGAAGCTTTCTTT
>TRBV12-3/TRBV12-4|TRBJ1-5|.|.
CASSSQVSQPQHF
TGTGCCAGCAGTTCCCAGGTGAGTCAGCCCCAGCATTTT
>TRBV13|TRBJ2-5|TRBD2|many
CASSWGEGLAGVQETQYF
TGTGCCAGCAGCTGGGGTGAGGGGCTAGCGGGAGTCCAAGAGACCCAGTACTTC
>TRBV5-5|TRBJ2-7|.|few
CASSNPEGDEQYF
TGTGCCAGCAGCAACCCGGAGGGGGACGAGCAGTACTTC
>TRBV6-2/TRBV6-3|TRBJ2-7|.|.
CASRLQGVEQYF
TGTGCCAGCAGACTGCAGGGCGTAGAGCAGTACTTC
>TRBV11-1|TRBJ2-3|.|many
CASASGVFTDTQYF
TGTGCCAGCGCCTCAGGGGTCTTCACAGATACGCAGTATTTT
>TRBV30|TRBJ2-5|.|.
CAWSPGQETQYF
TGTGCCTGGAGTCCAGGCCAAGAGACCCAGTACTTC
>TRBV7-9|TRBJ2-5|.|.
CASSLVTVQETQYF
TGTGCCAGCAGCTTAGTAACAGTCCAAGAGACCCAGTACTTC
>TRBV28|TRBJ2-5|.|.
CASSHRDRETQYF
TGTGCCAGCAGTCACCGGGACCGAGAGACCCAGTACTTC
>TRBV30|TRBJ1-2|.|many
CAWRVGAYGYTF
TGTGCCTGGAGAGTAGGGGCGTATGGCTACACCTTC
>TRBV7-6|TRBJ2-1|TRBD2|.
CASSFGLAGTFNNEQFF
TGTGCCAGCAGCTTCGGGCTAGCGGGGACTTTTAACAATGAGCAGTTCTTC
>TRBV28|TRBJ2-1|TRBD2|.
CASSFGLAGGGYNEQFF
TGTGCCAGCAGCTTCGGACTAGCGGGAGGGGGCTACAATGAGCAGTTCTTC
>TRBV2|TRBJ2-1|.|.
CASTREPPYNEQFF
TGTGCCAGCACTCGGGAGCCACCCTACAATGAGCAGTTCTTC
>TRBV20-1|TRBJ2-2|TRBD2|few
CSARDWAGGSGELFF
TGCAGTGCTAGAGATTGGGCGGGAGGATCCGGGGAGCTGTTTTTT
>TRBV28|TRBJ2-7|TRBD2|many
CASSSGLAGGGEQYF
TGTGCCAGCAGTTCTGGACTAGCGGGAGGAGGAGAGCAGTACTTC
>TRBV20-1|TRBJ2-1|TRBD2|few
CSAREGGAGAGGNEQLF
TGCAGTGCTAGAGAGGGGGGAGCGGGAGCCGGGGGCAATGAGCAGCTCTTC
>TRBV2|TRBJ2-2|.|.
CASNRVVTGELFF
TGTGCCAGCAACAGGGTAGTTACCGGGGAGCTGTTTTTT
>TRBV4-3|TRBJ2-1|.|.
CASSQVPSSGQFF
TGCGCCAGCAGCCAAGTCCCTTCGAGTGGGCAGTTCTTC
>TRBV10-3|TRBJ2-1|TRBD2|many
CAILAQREGRDEQFF
TGTGCCATCCTCGCACAGCGGGAGGGAAGGGATGAGCAGTTCTTC
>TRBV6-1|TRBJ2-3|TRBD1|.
CAIRQGYTDTQYF
TGTGCCATCCGACAGGGATACACAGATACGCAGTATTTT
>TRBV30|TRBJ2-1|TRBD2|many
CAYTSGRAPYNEQFF
TGTGCCTACACAAGCGGGAGGGCCCCCTACAATGAGCAGTTCTTC
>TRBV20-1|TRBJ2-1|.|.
CSARDLESLINEQFF
TGCAGTGCTAGAGATCTGGAATCGCTAATTAATGAGCAGTTCTTC
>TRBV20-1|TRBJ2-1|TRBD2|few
CSARVAGVYNEQFF
TGCAGTGCTAGGGTAGCGGGGGTCTACAATGAGCAGTTCTTC
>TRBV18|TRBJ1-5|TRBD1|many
CASSPGTGDNQPQHF
TGTGCCAGCTCACCTGGGACAGGGGACAATCAGCCCCAGCATTTT
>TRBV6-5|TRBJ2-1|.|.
CASSSGRAKEQFF
TGTGCCAGCAGTTCGGGAAGGGCCAAGGAGCAGTTCTTC
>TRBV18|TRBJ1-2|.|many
CASSPPARAGYTF
TGTGCCAGCTCACCACCGGCGAGGGCTGGCTACACCTTC
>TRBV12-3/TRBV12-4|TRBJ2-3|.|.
CASSPRQLSTDTQYF
TGTGCCAGCAGTCCGCGACAATTAAGCACAGATACGCAGTATTTT
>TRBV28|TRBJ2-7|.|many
CASRMDRAYEQYF
TGTGCCAGCAGAATGGACAGAGCCTACGAGCAGTACTTC
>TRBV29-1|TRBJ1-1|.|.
CSVFRRSIDTEAFF
TGCAGCGTCTTCAGGAGGTCTATTGACACTGAAGCTTTCTTT
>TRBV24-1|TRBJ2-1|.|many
CATSTGRTYNEQFF
TGTGCCACCAGTACAGGCAGAACCTACAATGAGCAGTTCTTC
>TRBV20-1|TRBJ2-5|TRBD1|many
CSAAQGARETQYF
TGCAGTGCTGCACAGGGGGCGAGAGAGACCCAGTACTTC
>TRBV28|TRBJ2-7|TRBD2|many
CASSSGTSVSSYEQYF
TGTGCCAGCAGTTCAGGGACTAGCGTGAGCTCCTACGAGCAGTACTTC
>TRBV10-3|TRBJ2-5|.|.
CAISEQKRYQETQYF
TGTGCCATCAGTGAGCAGAAGCGGTACCAAGAGACCCAGTACTTC